This T cell receptor beta chain was sequenced in a study of OX40 agonist ivuxolimab in advanced cancers. At the level of the study: People in dose escalation had one of these cancers: hepatocellular carcinoma, melanoma, renal cell or head and neck cancer. General study points: There was clonal expansion of CD4+ and CD8+ blood T cells by week 6 at 0.1 to 3.0 mg/kg. On average, CD8+ T cells had more expanded clones than CD4+. Determination of antigen specificity was not performed for the expanded peripheral T cells.

Comments on this clone: Its antigen is currently unknown.

The protocol was immunoSEQ multiplex PCR, while the TCRdb copy is restricted to in-frame clones and leaves out a portion. The profile covers tens of thousands of clones, with 70% to 90% appearing a single time and 50% to 65% taken by the ten largest. The J segment lost 2 bases and the V segment lost 1 base, leaving 3 bases of the junction unmatched. The CDR3 consists of 15 residues. Per the germline V gene, CDR1 is SGHVS and CDR2 is FNYEAQ. Source: CD4+ or CD8+ T cells sorted from blood, taken in a trial of the OX40 agonist ivuxolimab. The source is an adult with an advanced solid tumor such as melanoma, head and neck, liver or kidney cancer. The rearrangement uses TRBV7-6 and TRBJ2-7; 9 bases map to TRBD1. DNA of the CDR3: TGTGCCAGCAGCTTAGGACAGGGGGTCCCCTACGAGCAGTACTTC. Translation gives CASSLGQGVPYEQYF.